These 21 T cell receptor beta chains were sequenced from one sample in a study of T cells in localized non-small cell lung cancer. Profiling relied on immunoSEQ multiplex PCR, and the TCRdb table lists in-frame clones only, not all of them. This sample carries some 7,000 clones, under 25% of them seen once, and the ten largest clones take about 3.6%. This material consisted of lung tumor tissue, taken before any cancer treatment. The receptors were gathered from a man between 40 and 69 years old with stage III squamous cell lung carcinoma.

This clone came up a few times. This chain connects TRBV11-3 to TRBJ2-1; 7 bases line up with TRBD2. Germline lookup yields CDR1 SGHNT and CDR2 YENEEA. The J segment lost 7 bases and the V segment lost 7 bases, leaving 13 bases of the junction unmatched. The CDR3 runs 15 residues. The CDR3 region has the DNA TGTGCCAGCAACCTTAAAGGGCGGGGAGGGAATGAGCAGTTCTTC. Amino acids: CASNLKGRGGNEQFF.

This clone was picked up a small number of times. This sequence joins TRBV11-3 and TRBJ2-5; no firm D call. The CDR3 spans 15 residues. CDR1 SGHNT and CDR2 YENEEA come from the germline V gene. The ends were cut back, 5 bases at V and 2 bases at J, with 15 bases in the middle. The CDR3 region is CASSLGWSWQETQYF. CDR3 coding DNA: TGTGCCAGCAGCCTGGGGTGGAGTTGGCAAGAGACCCAGTACTTC.

This clone has only a few counts. The rearrangement joins TRBV6-8 to TRBJ2-1; 7 bases are shared with TRBD2. The ends lost 7 bases at V and 2 bases at J; junction bases unmatched: 2. The germline V gene has CDR1 MNHGY and CDR2 SAAAGT. The CDR3 is 13 residues long. This chain's CDR3 is CASKSGAYNEQFF. DNA of the CDR3: TGTGCCAGCAAAAGCGGGGCCTACAATGAGCAGTTCTTC.

This clone was seen a handful of times. The gene calls are TRBV23-1 and TRBJ1-4; 7 bases match TRBD1. TRBV23-1 is an ORF; its function is uncertain. The CDR3 sequence is 16 residues long. J gave up 10 bases and V 2 bases, and 13 bases lay outside the gene matches. The DNA for the CDR3 is TGCGCCAGCAGTCAAACCGCCGGGACAGCCTCACCAAAACTGTTTTTT. Encoded protein: CASSQTAGTASPKLFF.

In its sample, this clone was seen a few times. The chain joins TRBV4-1 to TRBJ2-3, with D unresolved. CDR3 length: 16 amino acids. V lost 0 bases to trimming and J lost 2 bases, with 12 bases between them. The germline CDR1 and CDR2 sequences are MGHRA and YSYEKL. The CDR3 loop is CASSQDRARYTDTQYF. The DNA for the CDR3 is TGCGCCAGCAGCCAAGATCGAGCTCGGTACACAGATACGCAGTATTTT.

This clone was seen only once. The J gene is TRBJ2-7, the V gene TRBV30; 8 bases match TRBD1. Looked up from germline, CDR1 is GTSNPN and CDR2 is SVGIG (reference sequence). The CDR3 totals 14 residues. Germline trimming cut 2 bases from V and 3 bases from J; bases unmatched to any gene: 6. CDR3 residues: CAWSQQGGIYEQYF. In nucleotides, the CDR3 is TGTGCCTGGAGTCAACAGGGGGGTATCTACGAGCAGTACTTC.

This clone appeared a few times. The chain links TRBV9 to TRBJ1-4; TRBD1 matches at 7 bases. The germline V gene has CDR1 SGDLS and CDR2 YYNGEE. The CDR3 runs 14 residues. V lost 7 bases to trimming and J lost 4 bases; unmatched junction nucleotides: 7. CDR3 loop: CASHEGTVNEKLFF. CDR3 sequence (DNA): TGTGCCAGCCATGAAGGGACAGTTAATGAAAAACTGTTTTTT.

The chain has TRBV19 and TRBJ1-1; TRBD1 is a possible D gene (6 bases). This CDR3 contains 14 residues. Trimming removed 6 bases from V and 1 base from J, with 12 bases in between. Germline V lookup: CDR1 LNHDA, CDR2 SQIVND (reference sequence). CDR3 region: CASSELGGNTEAFF. CDR3 bases: TGTGCCAGTAGCGAGCTAGGGGGGAACACTGAAGCTTTCTTT.

This clone rates as medium-sized. This sequence joins TRBV6-8 and TRBJ2-1; D is possibly TRBD2 (6 bases). The CDR3 totals 14 residues. From germline, CDR1 is MNHGY and CDR2 SAAAGT. The V gene lost 5 bases and the J gene lost 5 bases, with 13 bases spanning the gap. DNA of the CDR3: TGTGCCAGCAGTGTGTGGGGACTCGACAATGAGCAGTTCTTC. Translation: CASSVWGLDNEQFF.

The V call is TRBV28, the J call TRBJ2-1; possible D gene TRBD2, 7 bases. The CDR3 sequence is 13 residues long. CDR1 and CDR2 from the germline V gene are MDHEN and SYDVKM. The V end was cut by 9 bases, the J end by 4 bases, with 13 bases between. The CDR3 region has the DNA TGTGCCAGTACCGGGGGGCTATACAATGAGCAGTTCTTC. As protein: CASTGGLYNEQFF.

This clone was seen once. The J gene is TRBJ1-2, the V gene TRBV18; TRBD1 might be the D (6 bases). CDR1 KGHSH and CDR2 LQKENI come from the germline V gene. There are 16 residues in the CDR3. Trimming cost V 0 bases and J 8 bases, with 19 bases left between them. The CDR3 spells CASSPPHLGGRSGYTF. The CDR3 DNA follows: TGTGCCAGCTCACCACCCCACCTTGGGGGGCGTAGCGGCTACACCTTC.

This clone was picked up a small number of times. The genes are TRBV6-8 and TRBJ2-2, with D unresolved. The CDR3 spans 13 residues. Between the trimmed V and J ends, which lost 5 bases and 4 bases, there was a span of 8 bases. The germline V gene has CDR1 MNHGY and CDR2 SAAAGT. Written as DNA, the CDR3 is TGTGCCAGCAGTCAATTGAGCACCGGGGAGCTGTTTTTT. It specifies CASSQLSTGELFF.

The V gene is TRBV9, the J gene TRBJ1-1; D call uncertain. From germline, CDR1 is SGDLS and CDR2 YYNGEE. Trimming stripped 0 bases from V and 5 bases from J, with 17 bases between. The CDR3 length is 16 residues. CDR3 sequence: CASSVGPRAEETEAFF. Here the CDR3 DNA reads TGTGCCAGCAGCGTAGGCCCACGGGCCGAAGAGACTGAAGCTTTCTTT.

This clone was observed a handful of times. The chain carries TRBV28 and TRBJ1-1; no reliable D call. Germline loops: CDR1 MDHEN, CDR2 SYDVKM. This CDR3 is built from 16 residues. V gave up 2 bases and J gave up 0 bases, with 13 bases separating them. CDR3 residues: CASSLVPQKMNTEAFF. CDR3 coding DNA: TGTGCCAGCAGTTTAGTTCCCCAGAAAATGAACACTGAAGCTTTCTTT.

The chain is built from TRBV6-8 and TRBJ2-3; D is unresolved. The ends were cut back, 5 bases at V and 2 bases at J, with 14 bases in the middle. The CDR3 has 15 amino acids. The germline V gene has CDR1 MNHGY and CDR2 SAAAGT. CDR3 coding DNA: TGTGCCAGCAGTGAGGCTACAAGCCCCACAGATACGCAGTATTTT. It translates to CASSEATSPTDTQYF.

V and J are TRBV28 and TRBJ2-7; D remains unclear. From germline, CDR1 is MDHEN and CDR2 SYDVKM. The CDR3 has 15 residues. The ends were cut back, 2 bases at V and 0 bases at J, with 11 bases in the middle. The CDR3 DNA sequence: TGTGCCAGCAGTTTACCCCCAGATTCCTCCTACGAGCAGTACTTC. Its translation: CASSLPPDSSYEQYF.

The table lists this clone with a few counts. The chain has TRBV28 and TRBJ1-1, with a tentative D call TRBD1 (6 bases). The germline V gene encodes CDR1 MDHEN and CDR2 SYDVKM. The CDR3 runs to 15 residues. V gave up 4 bases and J gave up 4 bases, with 16 bases separating them. The CDR3 sequence: CASSWTRGGVTEAFF. In DNA form, the CDR3 reads TGTGCCAGCAGTTGGACCAGGGGAGGGGTCACTGAAGCTTTCTTT. Variable domain in full (rest from reference TRBV28 and TRBJ1-1): DVKVTQSSRYLVKRTGEKVFLECVQDMDHENMFWYRQDPGLGLRLIYFSYDVKMKEKGDIPEGYSVSREKKERFSLILESASTNQTSMYLCASSWTRGGVTEAFFGQGTRLTVV.

The chain has TRBV28 and TRBJ2-2, with 7 bases matching TRBD1. The V gene end was trimmed by 4 bases and the J gene end by 3 bases; junction bases not matched to a gene: 11. CDR3 length: 17 residues. Germline CDR1 MDHEN, CDR2 SYDVKM. This CDR3 reads CASSSRQGLSDTGELFF. In DNA, the CDR3 is TGTGCCAGCAGTTCACGACAGGGATTGAGCGACACCGGGGAGCTGTTTTTT.

This clone was observed a handful of times. This rearrangement joins TRBV15 to TRBJ2-7, with TRBD1 matching over 8 bases. This CDR3 spans 15 amino acids. From germline, CDR1 is LNHNV and CDR2 YYDKDF (reference sequence). Unmatched junction bases numbered 11, after V lost 4 bases and J lost 6 bases. The CDR3 coding sequence is TGTGCCACCAGCACCCGGACAGGGAGTAACGCCGAGCAGTACTTC. As protein: CATSTRTGSNAEQYF.

This clone showed up just a few times. The chain employs TRBV18 and TRBJ1-1, with D perhaps matching TRBD1 (5 bases). The germline CDR1 and CDR2 sequences are KGHSH and LQKENI. Trimming pared 4 bases from V and 6 bases from J, leaving 12 bases between. CDR3 length: 13 amino acids. The CDR3 region has the DNA TGTGCCAGCTCACGTTTGGGGGGTTCTGAAGCTTTCTTT. Its translation: CASSRLGGSEAFF. Based on the CDR3 plus reference TRBV18 and TRBJ1-1, the full variable domain is NAGVMQNPRHLVRRRGQEARLRCSPMKGHSHVYWYRQLPEEGLKFMVYLQKENIIDESGMPKERFSAEFPKEGPSILRIQQVVRGDSAAYFCASSRLGGSEAFFGQGTRLTVV.

This clone was recorded a few times. V is TRBV11-3 and J is TRBJ2-7; tentatively, D is TRBD1 or TRBD2 (5 bases each). The V gene's germline CDR1 is SGHNT and CDR2 YENEEA. The CDR3 has 15 residues. V lost 3 bases to trimming and J lost 2 bases, with 14 bases between them. The CDR3 loop is CASSFPGMGAYEQYF. CDR3 nucleotide sequence: TGTGCCAGCAGCTTCCCCGGGATGGGGGCCTACGAGCAGTACTTC.